These 21 T cell receptor beta chains were all obtained from the same sample, sequenced in a study of blood T cell repertoires in COVID-19. The data were produced by immunoSEQ multiplex PCR, yet TCRdb's version contains in-frame clones alone and is incomplete. The sample records fewer than 45,000 clones, roughly 85% being singletons. Sequencing was done on a sample of peripheral blood. These receptors were collected from a human donor in a cohort sampled during active COVID-19.

This clone was picked up a small number of times. V usage is TRBV20-1 and J usage is TRBJ2-7, with TRBD2 matching 8 bases. With V trimmed by 3 bases and J by 0 bases, 13 bases remained unmatched. The CDR3 covers 17 residues. Germline-derived CDR1 and CDR2 are DFQATT and SNEGSKA (reference sequence). CDR3 in amino acids: CSASLGGGTWSSYEQYF. The CDR3 region has the DNA TGCAGTGCTAGTCTCGGCGGGGGGACTTGGAGCTCCTACGAGCAGTACTTC.

The chain couples TRBV18 to TRBJ1-1; 8 positions match TRBD1. Germline-derived CDR1 and CDR2 are KGHSH and LQKENI. The CDR3 is 14 residues long. J gave up 5 bases and V 6 bases, and 8 bases lay outside the gene matches. CDR3 region: CASSPSGQGTEAFF. In DNA form, the CDR3 reads TGTGCCAGCTCCCCCAGTGGACAGGGAACTGAAGCTTTCTTT.

This chain uses TRBV7-9 with TRBJ1-4; possible D gene TRBD1, 5 bases. CDR3 length: 16 residues. Trimming took off 5 bases at V and 4 bases at J, with 17 bases between the two ends. CDR1 and CDR2 (germline): SEHNR, FQNEAQ (reference sequence). This chain's CDR3 is CASSHLETRGNEKLFF. The CDR3 nucleotides read TGTGCCAGCAGCCACCTAGAGACTAGGGGTAATGAAAAACTGTTTTTT.

The rearrangement joins TRBV4-1 to TRBJ2-2; 14 positions agree with TRBD2. The J segment lost 5 bases and the V segment lost 2 bases, leaving 10 bases of the junction unmatched. The CDR3 length is 19 residues. Germline V gene sequence: CDR1 MGHRA, CDR2 YSYEKL. CDR3 loop: CASSQPGLAGGPGTGELFF. CDR3 in DNA: TGCGCCAGCAGCCAACCAGGACTAGCGGGGGGCCCGGGGACCGGGGAGCTGTTTTTT.

The V and J genes are TRBV10-3 and TRBJ2-3; TRBD2 matches 8 bases. The length of the CDR3 is 13 residues. Unmatched junction bases numbered 7, after V lost 10 bases and J lost 4 bases. From germline, CDR1 is ENHRY and CDR2 SYGVKD. The CDR3 here is CASTPGGPDTQYF. The CDR3 DNA sequence: TGTGCCAGTACCCCGGGGGGGCCAGATACGCAGTATTTT.

The genes are TRBV2 and TRBJ1-2; no clear D gene. CDR1 is SNHLY and CDR2 is FYNNEI in the germline V gene. The CDR3 has 14 residues. V was trimmed by 4 bases and J by 1 base, leaving 10 bases between them. The CDR3, as DNA: TGTGCCAGCAGTGGACACTCTATTAACTATGGCTACACCTTC. Protein product: CASSGHSINYGYTF.

The chain has TRBV11-3 and TRBJ2-3, with 14 bases matching TRBD2. The CDR3 is made up of 16 amino acids. CDR1 is SGHNT and CDR2 is YENEEA in the germline V gene. V dropped 3 bases and J dropped 1; count of bases not matched to a gene: 0. CDR3 protein: CASSLGLAGGTDTQYF. CDR3 sequence (DNA): TGTGCCAGCAGCTTGGGACTAGCGGGGGGCACAGATACGCAGTATTTT.

This clone qualifies as medium-sized (0.01 to 0.1%). The chain joins TRBV11-2 to TRBJ2-1; TRBD2 matches at 8 bases. Germline loops: CDR1 SGHAT, CDR2 FQNNGV. V was pared by 4 bases and J by 2 bases, with 13 bases of the junction left unmatched. The CDR3 is 18 amino acids. CDR3 in amino acids: CASSSLKRGGSPYNEQFF. CDR3 sequence (DNA): TGTGCCAGCAGCTCTCTCAAACGCGGGGGGTCTCCCTACAATGAGCAGTTCTTC.

This clone was counted a single time. The chain employs TRBV5-4 and TRBJ2-5, with D tentatively TRBD1 (5 bases). Germline CDR1 is SGHNT and CDR2 is YYREEE (reference sequence). V dropped 0 bases and J dropped 2 bases, with 11 bases sitting between them. The CDR3 totals 15 residues. The CDR3: CASSLDWGGQETQYF. The CDR3 DNA reads as TGTGCCAGCAGCTTGGATTGGGGCGGACAAGAGACCCAGTACTTC.

This clone was counted a single time. The rearrangement uses TRBV27 and TRBJ2-7, with D possibly TRBD1 on 6 matching bases. The CDR3 loop spans 13 amino acids. Trimming shortened V by 0 bases and J by 4 bases, and 7 bases separated the two germline ends. In germline, CDR1 is MNHEY, CDR2 SMNVEV (reference sequence). CDR3 residues: CASSLSGGYEQYF. The DNA of the CDR3 is TGTGCCAGCAGTTTATCAGGGGGTTACGAGCAGTACTTC.

The rearrangement joins TRBV2 to TRBJ1-6, with TRBD1 identical over 7 bases. Germline assignment: CDR1 SNHLY and CDR2 FYNNEI. V lost 0 bases and J lost 8; bases outside the gene matches: 4. The CDR3 length is 15 residues. The CDR3 region is CASSEAVTGHSPLHF. CDR3 bases: TGTGCCAGCAGTGAAGCAGTGACAGGGCATTCACCCCTCCACTTT.

The chain links TRBV2 to TRBJ1-2; no reliable D call. This CDR3 is built from 15 residues. Per germline, CDR1 SNHLY and CDR2 FYNNEI. V dropped 3 bases and J dropped 3 bases, with 14 bases sitting between them. The CDR3 DNA is TGTGCCAGCAGTGACTCGGCACTAGCGGACTATGGCTACACCTTC. Translation gives CASSDSALADYGYTF.

For this clone: Distinct nucleotide sequences in the sample also encode this CDR3. The rearrangement uses TRBV5-1 and TRBJ1-4; D gene unclear. Trimming stripped 1 base from V and 3 bases from J, with 4 bases between. Per germline, CDR1 SGHRS and CDR2 YFSETQ. The CDR3 has 13 amino acids. The chain's CDR3 is CASSLSANEKLFF. CDR3 sequence (DNA): TGCGCCAGCAGCTTGTCTGCTAATGAAAAACTGTTTTTT.

The chain is built from TRBV6-5 and TRBJ2-3; TRBD2 matches at 9 bases. The CDR3 loop spans 14 amino acids. In germline, CDR1 is MNHEY, CDR2 SVGAGI. The ends lost 2 bases at V and 4 bases at J; junction bases unmatched: 1. CDR3 DNA sequence: TGTGCCAGCAGTTACCGCGGGGGGGCAGATACGCAGTATTTT. Its translation is CASSYRGGADTQYF.

The CDR3 nucleotides are TGTGCCAGCAGCTTGTGGTACGAGCGGGGGAGCACAGATACGCAGTATTTT. It codes for CASSLWYERGSTDTQYF. The chain recombines TRBV7-2 with TRBJ2-3; 8 bases line up with TRBD2. Germline lookup yields CDR1 SGHTA and CDR2 FQGNSA. V lost 3 bases to trimming and J lost 0 bases; unmatched junction nucleotides: 8. This CDR3 spans 17 amino acids.

This sequence joins TRBV6-5 and TRBJ2-7, with 8 bases that match TRBD1. The CDR3 loop spans 15 amino acids. Germline CDR1 is MNHEY and CDR2 is SVGAGI. The J segment lost 4 bases and the V segment lost 6 bases, leaving 11 bases of the junction unmatched. The CDR3 nucleotides are TGTGCCAGCAGCAGCCCCGGGACAGGTCGGTACGAGCAGTACTTC. Translated, it gives CASSSPGTGRYEQYF.

The V gene is TRBV4-1, the J gene TRBJ2-2, with 7 bases fitting TRBD1. This CDR3 has 14 amino acids. Looked up from germline, CDR1 is MGHRA and CDR2 is YSYEKL. The J segment lost 6 bases and the V segment lost 3 bases, leaving 4 bases of the junction unmatched. The chain's CDR3 is CASSQSQGPGELFF. CDR3 nucleotides: TGCGCCAGCAGCCAGTCACAGGGGCCCGGGGAGCTGTTTTTT.

The V and J genes are TRBV3-1 (or the pseudogene TRBV3-2) and TRBJ2-5; D may be TRBD1 (6 bases). V was cut by 4 bases and J by 9 bases, with 24 bases left in between. Germline CDR1 is LGHDT and CDR2 is YNNKEL (reference sequence). There are 16 residues in the CDR3. The CDR3 here is CASSPLLDSKRFAQYF. CDR3 sequence (DNA): TGTGCCAGCAGCCCCCTGCTGGACAGTAAGAGATTTGCCCAGTACTTC.

The chain uses TRBV11-2 and TRBJ2-7; the match to TRBD1 covers 7 bases. This CDR3 contains 15 residues. J gave up 2 bases and V 3 bases, and 7 bases lay outside the gene matches. The germline V gene encodes CDR1 SGHAT and CDR2 FQNNGV. CDR3 loop: CASSFGGQTAYEQYF. CDR3 nucleotide sequence: TGTGCCAGCAGCTTTGGGGGACAGACGGCCTACGAGCAGTACTTC.

For this clone: The junction does not match germline at one end; this may be a read error. The V gene is TRBV2, the J gene TRBJ2-7, with 9 bases matching TRBD2. The germline V gene has CDR1 SNHLY and CDR2 FYNNEI. This CDR3 is 14 amino acids long. The CDR3 nucleotides read TGTGCCAGCAGCCCCAGGTGGGGGGCGGGGGGGCTAAACTTC. As protein: CASSPRWGAGGLNF. Full variable domain (remainder filled in from reference TRBV2 and TRBJ2-7): EPEVTQTPSHQVTQMGQEVILRCVPISNHLYFYWYRQILGQKVEFLVSFYNNEISEKSEIFDDQFSVERPDGSNFTLKIRSTKLEDSAMYFCASSPRWGAGGLNFGPGTRLTVT.

This chain links TRBV18 with TRBJ1-2; tentatively, D is TRBD1 (5 bases). CDR3 length: 16 amino acids. V dropped 5 bases and J dropped 4 bases, with 20 bases sitting between them. Per germline, CDR1 KGHSH and CDR2 LQKENI. CDR3 in amino acids: CASSSTAGGEGYGYTF. The CDR3 region has the DNA TGTGCCAGCTCATCAACCGCCGGGGGAGAAGGCTATGGCTACACCTTC. Full variable domain (rest looked up from reference TRBV18 and TRBJ1-2): NAGVMQNPRHLVRRRGQEARLRCSPMKGHSHVYWYRQLPEEGLKFMVYLQKENIIDESGMPKERFSAEFPKEGPSILRIQQVVRGDSAAYFCASSSTAGGEGYGYTFGSGTRLTVV.